Sequencing of this TCR beta chain was carried out in a study of OX40 agonist ivuxolimab in advanced cancers. Study in general: Patients were dosed with the agonistic anti-OX40 (CD134) antibody ivuxolimab. Regarding the study as a whole: CD4+ and CD8+ blood T cells expanded clonally by week 6 at 0.1 to 3.0 mg/kg.

Germline V lookup: CDR1 LNHDA, CDR2 SQIVND (reference sequence). The V gene lost 3 bases and the J gene lost 5 bases, with 7 bases spanning the gap. This CDR3 contains 13 residues. TCRdb's table, derived via immunoSEQ multiplex PCR, lists solely in-frame clones and lacks some. In the table there are several thousand clones, 73% of which are singletons. Concerning this clone: Its antigen remains unidentified.

The TCR was taken from an adult with an advanced solid tumor such as melanoma, head and neck, liver or kidney cancer. V and J are TRBV19 and TRBJ2-2; D call uncertain. The material sequenced was CD4+ or CD8+ T cells sorted from blood, taken in a trial of the OX40 agonist ivuxolimab. This chain's CDR3 is CASSMTETGELFF. The CDR3 DNA is TGTGCCAGTAGTATGACGGAGACCGGGGAGCTGTTTTTT.